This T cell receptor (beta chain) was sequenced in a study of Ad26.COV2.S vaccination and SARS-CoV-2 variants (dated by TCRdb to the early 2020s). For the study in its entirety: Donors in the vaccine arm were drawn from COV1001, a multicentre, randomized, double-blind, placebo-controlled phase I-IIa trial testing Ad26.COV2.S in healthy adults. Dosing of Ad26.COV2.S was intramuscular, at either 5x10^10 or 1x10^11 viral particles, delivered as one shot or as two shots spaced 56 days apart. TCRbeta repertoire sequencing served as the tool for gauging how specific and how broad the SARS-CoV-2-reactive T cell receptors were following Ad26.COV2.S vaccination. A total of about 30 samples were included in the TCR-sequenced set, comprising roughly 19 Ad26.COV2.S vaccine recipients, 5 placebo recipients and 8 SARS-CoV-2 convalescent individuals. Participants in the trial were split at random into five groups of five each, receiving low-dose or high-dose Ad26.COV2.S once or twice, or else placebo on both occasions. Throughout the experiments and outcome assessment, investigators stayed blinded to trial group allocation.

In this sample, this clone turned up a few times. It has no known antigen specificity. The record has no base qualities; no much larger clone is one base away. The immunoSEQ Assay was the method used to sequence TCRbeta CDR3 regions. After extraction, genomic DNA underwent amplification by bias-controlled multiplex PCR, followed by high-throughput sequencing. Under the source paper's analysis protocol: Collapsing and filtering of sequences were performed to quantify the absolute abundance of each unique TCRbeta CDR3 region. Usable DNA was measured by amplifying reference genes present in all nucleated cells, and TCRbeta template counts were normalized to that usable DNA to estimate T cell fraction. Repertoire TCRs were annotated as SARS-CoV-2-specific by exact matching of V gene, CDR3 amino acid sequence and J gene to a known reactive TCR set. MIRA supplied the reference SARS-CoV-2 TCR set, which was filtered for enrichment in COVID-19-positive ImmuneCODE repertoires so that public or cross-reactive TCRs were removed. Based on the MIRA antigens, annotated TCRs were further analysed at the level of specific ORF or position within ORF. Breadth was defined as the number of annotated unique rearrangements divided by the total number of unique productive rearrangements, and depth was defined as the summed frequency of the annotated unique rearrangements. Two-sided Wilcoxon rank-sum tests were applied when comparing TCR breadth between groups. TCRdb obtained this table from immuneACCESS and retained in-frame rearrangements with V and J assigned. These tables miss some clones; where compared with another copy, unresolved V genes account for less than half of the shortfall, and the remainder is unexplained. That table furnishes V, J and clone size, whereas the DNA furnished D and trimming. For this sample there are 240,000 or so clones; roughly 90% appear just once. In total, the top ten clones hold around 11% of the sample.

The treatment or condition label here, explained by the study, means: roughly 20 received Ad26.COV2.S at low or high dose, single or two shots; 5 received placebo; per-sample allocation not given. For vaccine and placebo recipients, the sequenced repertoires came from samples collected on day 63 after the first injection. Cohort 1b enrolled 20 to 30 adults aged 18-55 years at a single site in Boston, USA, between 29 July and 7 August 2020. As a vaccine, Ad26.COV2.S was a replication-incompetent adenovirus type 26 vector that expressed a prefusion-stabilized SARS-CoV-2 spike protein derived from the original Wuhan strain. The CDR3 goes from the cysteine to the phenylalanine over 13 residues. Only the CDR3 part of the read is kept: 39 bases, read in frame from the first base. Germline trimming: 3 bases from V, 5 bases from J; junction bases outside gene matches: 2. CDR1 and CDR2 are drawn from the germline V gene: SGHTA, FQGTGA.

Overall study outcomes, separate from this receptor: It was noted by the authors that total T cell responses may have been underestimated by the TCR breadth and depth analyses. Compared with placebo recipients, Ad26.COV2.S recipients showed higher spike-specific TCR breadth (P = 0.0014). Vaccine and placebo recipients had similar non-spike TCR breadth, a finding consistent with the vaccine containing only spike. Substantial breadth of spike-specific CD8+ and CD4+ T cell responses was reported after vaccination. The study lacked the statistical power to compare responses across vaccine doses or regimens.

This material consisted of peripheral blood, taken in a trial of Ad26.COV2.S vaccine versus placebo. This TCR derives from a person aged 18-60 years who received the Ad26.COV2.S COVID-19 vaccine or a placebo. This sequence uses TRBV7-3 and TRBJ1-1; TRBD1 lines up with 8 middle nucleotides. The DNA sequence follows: TGTGCCAGCAGCTTGACAGGGGTTACTGAAGCTTTCTTT. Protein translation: CASSLTGVTEAFF.